The table lists the clone carrying this T cell receptor (beta chain) with a few counts. The antigen is unknown. The sample is drawn from a study of glioma-infiltrating T cells. Points from the study as a whole: CDR3 overlap between tissue and blood was very small. Non-neoplastic patients had below-expected tissue-blood divergence, while all gliomas exceeded expectation.

TCR alpha and beta CDR3 regions were amplified from RNA using iRepertoire nested multiplex PCR. For one-step reverse transcription and amplification, about 90-400 ng of tissue mRNA or PBMC total RNA was used. One entry per CDR3 protein results from TCRdb running MiXCR on the multiplex PCR reads. The data hold about 140,000 distinct CDR3 sequences, with more than 35% observed a single time. Germline V gene data show CDR1 as LNHDA and CDR2 as SQIVND (reference sequence). CDR3 length: 15 residues. The V gene lost 2 bases and the J gene lost 0 bases, with 9 bases spanning the gap. The chain employs TRBV19 and TRBJ2-3; D is undetermined. The source of this sequence is a human donor with low-grade glioma or glioblastoma, undergoing nonglioma brain surgery, or in good health (not recorded which). Sequencing input: glioma tissue, nonneoplastic brain tissue, or PBMCs (not recorded which). The DNA for the CDR3 is TGTGCCAGTAGTATAAGGGTCTCTAGCACAGATACGCAGTATTTT. This sequence encodes CASSIRVSSTDTQYF.